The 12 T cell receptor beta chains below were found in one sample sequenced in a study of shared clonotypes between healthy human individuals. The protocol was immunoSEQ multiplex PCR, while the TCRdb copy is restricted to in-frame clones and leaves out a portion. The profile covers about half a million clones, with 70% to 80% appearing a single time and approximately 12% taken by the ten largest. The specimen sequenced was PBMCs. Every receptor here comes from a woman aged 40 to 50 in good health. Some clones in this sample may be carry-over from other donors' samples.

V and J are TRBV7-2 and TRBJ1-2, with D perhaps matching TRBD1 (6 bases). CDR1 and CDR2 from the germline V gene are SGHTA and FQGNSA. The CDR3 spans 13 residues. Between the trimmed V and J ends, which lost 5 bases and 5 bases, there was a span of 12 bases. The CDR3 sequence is CASSQDSQYGYTF. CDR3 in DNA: TGTGCCAGCAGCCAGGACAGCCAATATGGCTACACCTTC.

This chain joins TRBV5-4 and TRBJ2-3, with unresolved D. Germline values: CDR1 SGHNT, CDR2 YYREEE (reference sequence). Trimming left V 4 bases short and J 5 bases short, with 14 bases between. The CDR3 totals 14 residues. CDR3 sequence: CASSPLGEGDTQYF. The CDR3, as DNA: TGTGCCAGCAGCCCGCTCGGAGAAGGAGATACGCAGTATTTT. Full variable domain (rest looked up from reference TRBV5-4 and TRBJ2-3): ETGVTQSPTHLIKTRGQQVTLRCSSQSGHNTVSWYQQALGQGPQFIFQYYREEENGRGNFPPRFSGLQFPNYSSELNVNALELDDSALYLCASSPLGEGDTQYFGPGTRLTVL.

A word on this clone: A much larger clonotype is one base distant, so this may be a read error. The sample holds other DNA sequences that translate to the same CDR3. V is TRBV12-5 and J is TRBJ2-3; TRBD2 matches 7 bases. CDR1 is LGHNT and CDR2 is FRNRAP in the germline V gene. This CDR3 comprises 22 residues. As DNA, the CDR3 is TGTGCTAGTGGTTTCACCTCAGCAATTCGTCTACGGGAGGTCTATGACACAGATACACAGTATTTT. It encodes CASGFTSAIRLREVYDTDTQYF. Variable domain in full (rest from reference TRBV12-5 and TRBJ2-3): DARVTQTPRHKVTEMGQEVTMRCQPILGHNTVFWYRQTMMQGLELLAYFRNRAPLDDSGMPKDRFSAEMPDATLATLKIQPSEPRDSAVYFCASGFTSAIRLREVYDTDTQYFGPGTRLTVL.

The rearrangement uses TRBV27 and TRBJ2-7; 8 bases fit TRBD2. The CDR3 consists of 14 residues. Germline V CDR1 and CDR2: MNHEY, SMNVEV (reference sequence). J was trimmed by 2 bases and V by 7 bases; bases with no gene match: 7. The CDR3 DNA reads TGTGCCAGCAAAATTACTAGCGGTCCCTACGAGCAGTACTTC. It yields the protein CASKITSGPYEQYF.

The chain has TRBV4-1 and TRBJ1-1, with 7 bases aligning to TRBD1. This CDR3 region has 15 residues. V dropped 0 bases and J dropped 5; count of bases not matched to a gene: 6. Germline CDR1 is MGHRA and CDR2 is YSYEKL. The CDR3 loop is CASSQEAGGGTEAFF. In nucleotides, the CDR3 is TGCGCCAGCAGCCAAGAGGCAGGGGGAGGGACTGAAGCTTTCTTT.

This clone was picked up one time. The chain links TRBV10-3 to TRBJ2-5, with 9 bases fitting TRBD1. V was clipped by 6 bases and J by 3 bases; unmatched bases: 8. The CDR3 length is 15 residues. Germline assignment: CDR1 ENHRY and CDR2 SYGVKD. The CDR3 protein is CAISRQGQGEETQYF. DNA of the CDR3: TGTGCCATCAGCCGGCAGGGACAGGGTGAAGAGACCCAGTACTTC.

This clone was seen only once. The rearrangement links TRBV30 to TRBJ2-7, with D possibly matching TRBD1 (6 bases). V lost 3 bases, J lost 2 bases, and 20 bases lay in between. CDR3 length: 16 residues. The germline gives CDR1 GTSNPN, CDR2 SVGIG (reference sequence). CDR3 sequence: CAWSQGPRQIPYEQYF. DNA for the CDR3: TGTGCCTGGAGCCAGGGGCCCCGACAGATCCCCTACGAGCAGTACTTC.

The CDR3 coding sequence is TGTGCCTGGAGTGCAGGGGACCGCACAGATACGCAGTATTTT. This encodes CAWSAGDRTDTQYF. This sequence joins TRBV30 and TRBJ2-3; D is perhaps TRBD1 (6 bases). CDR3 length equals 14 residues. Per the germline V gene, CDR1 is GTSNPN and CDR2 is SVGIG (reference sequence). Trimming took 1 base from V and 1 from J, leaving 9 bases between them.

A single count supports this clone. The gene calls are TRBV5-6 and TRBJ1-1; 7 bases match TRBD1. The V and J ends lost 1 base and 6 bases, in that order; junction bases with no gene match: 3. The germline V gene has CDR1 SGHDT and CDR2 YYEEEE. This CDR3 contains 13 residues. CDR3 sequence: CASSLPRGAEAFF. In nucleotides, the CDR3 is TGTGCCAGCAGCTTGCCCAGGGGGGCTGAAGCTTTCTTT.

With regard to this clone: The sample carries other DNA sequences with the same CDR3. CDR3 DNA sequence: TGTGCCAGCAGCGCCGGACTAGCGGAGTACGAGCAGTACTTC. The encoded protein is CASSAGLAEYEQYF. The chain is built from TRBV9 and TRBJ2-7, with 10 bases matching TRBD2. V was pared by 3 bases and J by 4 bases, with 4 bases of the junction left unmatched. Germline loops: CDR1 SGDLS, CDR2 YYNGEE. The CDR3 has 14 residues.

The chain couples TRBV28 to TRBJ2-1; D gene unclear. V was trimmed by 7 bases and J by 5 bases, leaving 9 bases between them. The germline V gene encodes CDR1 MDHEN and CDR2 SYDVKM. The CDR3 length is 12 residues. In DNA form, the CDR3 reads TGTGCCAGCAAGGTGCAAAACAATGAGCAGTTCTTC. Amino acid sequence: CASKVQNNEQFF.

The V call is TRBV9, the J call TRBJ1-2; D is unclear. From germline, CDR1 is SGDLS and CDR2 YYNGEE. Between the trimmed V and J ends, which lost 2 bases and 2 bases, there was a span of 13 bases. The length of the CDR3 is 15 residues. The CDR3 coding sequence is TGTGCCAGCAGCGTCCCGGACGGGCCGAACTATGGCTACACCTTC. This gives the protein CASSVPDGPNYGYTF.